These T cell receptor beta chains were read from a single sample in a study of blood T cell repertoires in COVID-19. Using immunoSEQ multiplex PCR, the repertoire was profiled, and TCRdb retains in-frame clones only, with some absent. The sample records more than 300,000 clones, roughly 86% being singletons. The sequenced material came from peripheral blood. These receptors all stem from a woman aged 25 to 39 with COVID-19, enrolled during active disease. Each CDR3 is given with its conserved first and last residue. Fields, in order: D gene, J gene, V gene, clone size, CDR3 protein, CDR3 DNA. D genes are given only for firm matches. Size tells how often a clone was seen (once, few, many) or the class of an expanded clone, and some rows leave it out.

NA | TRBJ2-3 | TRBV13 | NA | CASSLLRGTPDTQYF | TGTGCCAGCAGCTTACTCCGGGGGACCCCAGATACGCAGTATTTT
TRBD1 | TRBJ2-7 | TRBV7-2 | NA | CASSLTGGRTYEQYF | TGTGCCAGCAGTTTAACAGGGGGCCGAACCTACGAGCAGTACTTC
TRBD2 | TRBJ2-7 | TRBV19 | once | CASSLGAGGDYEQYF | TGTGCCAGTAGTTTGGGGGCGGGAGGCGACTACGAGCAGTACTTC
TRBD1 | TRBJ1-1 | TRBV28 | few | CASSFRDRGLNTEAFF | TGTGCCAGCAGTTTCCGGGACAGGGGGTTGAACACTGAAGCTTTCTTT
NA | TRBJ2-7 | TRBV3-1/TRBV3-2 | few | CASSPGGAGNEQYF | TGTGCCAGCAGCCCGGGGGGCGCGGGAAACGAGCAGTACTTC
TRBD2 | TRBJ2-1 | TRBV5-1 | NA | CASSLVGLAGFNEQFF | TGCGCCAGCAGCTTGGTGGGGCTAGCGGGTTTTAATGAGCAGTTCTTC
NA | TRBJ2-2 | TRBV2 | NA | CASSEFEGTGELFF | TGTGCCAGCAGTGAATTCGAGGGAACCGGGGAGCTGTTTTTT
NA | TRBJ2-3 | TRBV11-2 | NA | CASSGSGTLGATQYF | TGTGCCAGCAGCGGATCCGGGACTCTAGGGGCTACGCAGTATTTT
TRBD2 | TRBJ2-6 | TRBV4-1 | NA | CASSQDGGTYAYSGANVLTF | TGCGCCAGCAGCCAAGACGGGGGGACGTATGCCTACTCTGGGGCCAACGTCCTGACTTTC
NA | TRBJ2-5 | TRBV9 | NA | CASSLAVQETQYF | TGTGCCAGCAGCTTAGCGGTTCAAGAGACCCAGTACTTC
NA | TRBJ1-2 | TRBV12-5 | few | CASGLVFTVVEHGYTF | TGTGCTAGTGGTTTGGTATTTACGGTGGTTGAGCACGGCTACACCTTC
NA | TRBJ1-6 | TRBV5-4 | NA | CASSPGSYNSPLHF | TGTGCCAGCAGCCCTGGGAGCTATAATTCACCCCTCCACTTT
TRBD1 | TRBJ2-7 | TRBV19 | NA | CASSGTGFYEQYF | TGTGCCAGTAGCGGGACAGGTTTTTACGAGCAGTACTTC
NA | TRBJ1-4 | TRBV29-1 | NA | CSVEQFRGEKLFF | TGCAGCGTTGAGCAATTCAGAGGTGAAAAACTGTTTTTT
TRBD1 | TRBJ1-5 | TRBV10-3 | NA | CAISEGTGGSGNQPQHF | TGTGCCATCAGTGAAGGGACAGGGGGCAGCGGCAATCAGCCCCAGCATTTT
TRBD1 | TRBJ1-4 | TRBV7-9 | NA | CASSSPGGLGEKLFF | TGTGCCAGCAGTTCACCAGGGGGCTTAGGTGAAAAACTGTTTTTT
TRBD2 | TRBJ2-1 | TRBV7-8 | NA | CASSLRLAGAREQFF | TGTGCCAGCAGCTTAAGACTAGCGGGAGCTCGTGAGCAGTTCTTC
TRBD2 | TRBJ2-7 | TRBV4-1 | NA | CASTSGGTSSYEQYF | TGCGCCAGCACCTCAGGTGGGACTAGCAGCTACGAGCAGTACTTC
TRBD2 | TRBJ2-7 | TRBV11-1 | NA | CASSKTSGSSYEQYF | TGTGCCAGCAGTAAGACTAGCGGGAGTAGTTACGAGCAGTACTTC
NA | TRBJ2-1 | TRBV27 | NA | CASTTGGNEQFF | TGTGCCAGCACCACCGGGGGCAATGAGCAGTTCTTC
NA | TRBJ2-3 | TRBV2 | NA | CAIMLSGGTDTQYF | TGTGCCATCATGCTCAGCGGAGGCACAGATACGCAGTATTTT
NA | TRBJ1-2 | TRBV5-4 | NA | CASSLGGRSLYGYTF | TGTGCCAGCAGCTTGGGGGGCAGATCTTTATATGGCTACACCTTC
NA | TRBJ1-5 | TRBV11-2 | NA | CASSLAPQGPVQPQHF | TGTGCCAGCAGCTTAGCCCCCCAGGGGCCGGTTCAGCCCCAGCATTTT
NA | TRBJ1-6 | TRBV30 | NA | CAWAERLNSPLHF | TGTGCCTGGGCGGAGCGCTTGAATTCACCCCTCCACTTT
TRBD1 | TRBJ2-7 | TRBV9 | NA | CASSAHATGMSYEQYF | TGTGCCAGCAGCGCCCACGCGACAGGGATGTCCTACGAGCAGTACTTC
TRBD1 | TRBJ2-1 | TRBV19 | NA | CASSLDRGSYNEQFF | TGTGCCAGTAGTCTCGACAGGGGTTCCTACAATGAGCAGTTCTTC
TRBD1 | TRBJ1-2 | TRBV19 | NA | CASSPGTGYGYTF | TGTGCCAGTAGTCCGGGGACAGGCTATGGCTACACCTTC
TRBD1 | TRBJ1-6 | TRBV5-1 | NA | CASSLASAGGDSPLHF | TGCGCCAGCAGCTTGGCCTCGGCAGGGGGCGATTCACCCCTCCACTTT
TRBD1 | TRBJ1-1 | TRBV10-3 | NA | CAIRQGLNTEAFF | TGTGCCATCAGACAGGGGTTGAACACTGAAGCTTTCTTT
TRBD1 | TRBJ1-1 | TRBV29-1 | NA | CSVGAGGTEAFF | TGCAGCGTTGGGGCAGGGGGCACTGAAGCTTTCTTT
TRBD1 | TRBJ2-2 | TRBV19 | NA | CASSSRGQGAGELFF | TGTGCCAGTTCCTCGAGAGGACAGGGGGCCGGGGAGCTGTTTTTT
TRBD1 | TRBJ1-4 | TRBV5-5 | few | CASSGRDSLYEKLFF | TGTGCCAGCAGCGGACGGGACAGTCTATATGAAAAACTGTTTTTT
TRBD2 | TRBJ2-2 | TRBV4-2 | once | CASSQGPLTSGSWTGELFF | TGTGCCAGCAGCCAAGGACCCCTCACTAGCGGGAGTTGGACCGGGGAGCTGTTTTTT
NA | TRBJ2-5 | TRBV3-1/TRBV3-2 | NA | CASSQSTHTRYETQYF | TGTGCCAGCAGCCAATCCACTCACACTAGATACGAGACCCAGTACTTC
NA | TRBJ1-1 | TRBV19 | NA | CASLRPGVGTEAFF | TGTGCCAGTCTGAGGCCGGGGGTTGGGACTGAAGCTTTCTTT
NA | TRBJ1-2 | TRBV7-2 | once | CASSGPGYTF | TGTGCCAGCAGCGGCCCAGGCTACACCTTC
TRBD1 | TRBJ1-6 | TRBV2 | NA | CASSEAQGANSPLHF | TGTGCCAGCAGTGAAGCCCAGGGGGCAAATTCACCCCTCCACTTT
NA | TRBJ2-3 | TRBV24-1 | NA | CATSDWVPGDTQYF | TGTGCCACCAGTGATTGGGTGCCGGGGGATACGCAGTATTTT
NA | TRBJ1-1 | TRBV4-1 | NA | CASSQGKGFTEAFF | TGCGCCAGCAGCCAAGGGAAGGGGTTCACTGAAGCTTTCTTT
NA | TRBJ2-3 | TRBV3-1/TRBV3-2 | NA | CASSQLKGRSDTQYF | TGTGCCAGCAGCCAATTAAAGGGGCGGTCAGATACGCAGTATTTT
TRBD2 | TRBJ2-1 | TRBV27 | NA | CASSTLAGDYEQFF | TGTGCCAGCAGTACACTAGCGGGAGACTATGAGCAGTTCTTC
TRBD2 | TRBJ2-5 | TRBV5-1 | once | CASSFIAGEETQYF | TGCGCCAGCAGCTTCATAGCGGGAGAAGAGACCCAGTACTTC